The text below deals with one T cell receptor beta chain. Its antigen is not identified. Trimming left V 2 bases short and J 0 bases short, with 9 bases between. The germline gives CDR1 SGDLS, CDR2 YYNGEE. This CDR3 is built from 14 residues. The sample originates from a study of OX40 agonist ivuxolimab in advanced cancers. Background on the study: Ivuxolimab is an agonistic anti-OX40 (CD134) antibody, and patients were treated with it. Study-wide results and limits: Antigen specificity of clonally expanded peripheral T cells was not established. By week 6 at 0.1 to 3.0 mg/kg, blood CD4+ and CD8+ T cells had expanded clonally.

Profiling relied on immunoSEQ multiplex PCR, and the TCRdb table lists in-frame clones only, not all of them. Of approximately 100,000 clones in the sample, about 92% were seen once. The V and J genes are TRBV9 and TRBJ2-7; D is uncertain. The sample was CD4+ or CD8+ T cells sorted from blood, taken in a trial of the OX40 agonist ivuxolimab. The sequence was obtained from an adult with an advanced solid tumor such as melanoma, head and neck, liver or kidney cancer. The CDR3 DNA reads TGTGCCAGCAGCGTTTCCGCGAGCTCCTACGAGCAGTACTTC. This codes for CASSVSASSYEQYF.